This is a list of T cell receptor beta chains from one sample in a study of T-cell memory formation after mild COVID-19. MiXCR, run by TCRdb on the 5' RACE reads, gives a single entry per CDR3 protein. In the table there are 150,000 to 200,000 distinct CDR3 sequences, approximately 10% of which are singletons. The sequencing sample was made of PBMCs or a T cell subset sorted from them (not recorded which). The receptors derive from a man aged 18 to 30 who had mild COVID-19 (a few samples of this study predate the infection). Cell type and time point are not known. Each CDR3 is given with its conserved first and last residue. A D gene is named only where the DNA matches it firmly. Size is omitted from some rows. Given values are once, few, many or a class for expanded clones.

>TRBJ2-2|-|TRBV11-2|-
CASSLDSPGATGELFF
TGTGCCAGCAGCTTAGATTCGCCTGGAGCCACCGGGGAGCTGTTTTTT
>TRBJ2-3|-|TRBV7-6|-
CASSFSNPARDTQYF
TGTGCCAGCAGCTTTAGCAACCCCGCGAGGGATACGCAGTATTTT
>TRBJ2-5|few|TRBV4-3|-
CASSQVGKQGGETQYF
TGCGCCAGCAGCCAAGTCGGAAAACAGGGTGGGGAGACCCAGTACTTC
>TRBJ2-3|-|TRBV5-1|TRBD1
CASTLRATGRMVTDTQYF
TGCGCCAGCACCCTTAGGGCGACAGGGCGGATGGTCACAGATACGCAGTATTTT
>TRBJ1-2|many|TRBV6-2/TRBV6-3|-
CASGGLYGYTF
TGTGCCAGCGGTGGCCTCTATGGCTACACCTTC
>TRBJ1-6|many|TRBV19|-
CASSIRPYNSPLHF
TGTGCCAGTAGTATTCGCCCGTATAATTCACCCCTCCACTTT
>TRBJ1-2|few|TRBV13|TRBD1
CASSRTGTDFNYGYTF
TGTGCCAGCAGCCGTACCGGGACAGATTTTAACTATGGCTACACCTTC
>TRBJ1-6|-|TRBV19|TRBD1
CASSSTGVISPLHF
TGTGCCAGTAGTTCGACAGGGGTCATTTCACCCCTCCACTTT
>TRBJ1-3|-|TRBV18|-
CASSLGQLSGNTIYF
TGTGCCAGCTCACTTGGACAGCTCTCTGGAAACACCATATATTTT
>TRBJ1-5|-|TRBV15|-
CATSSSGYSNQPQHF
TGTGCCACCAGCAGTAGTGGTTATAGCAATCAGCCCCAGCATTTT
>TRBJ2-6|-|TRBV6-5|-
CASSPTGFGANVLTF
TGTGCCAGCAGTCCTACAGGGTTCGGGGCCAACGTCCTGACTTTC
>TRBJ2-3|-|TRBV28|TRBD2
CASSFLRGARTDTQYF
TGTGCCAGCAGTTTTTTGCGGGGGGCCCGCACAGATACGCAGTATTTT
>TRBJ2-1|few|TRBV4-2|-
CASRSSSYNEQFF
TGTGCCAGCAGGAGTAGCTCCTACAATGAGCAGTTCTTC
>TRBJ1-5|few|TRBV6-6|TRBD1
CASSYVQGAGNQPQHF
TGTGCCAGCAGTTACGTACAGGGGGCCGGCAATCAGCCCCAGCATTTT
>TRBJ2-1|few|TRBV9|-
CASSVRGGAYNEQFF
TGTGCCAGCAGCGTAAGAGGGGGGGCTTACAATGAGCAGTTCTTC
>TRBJ2-3|few|TRBV20-1|-
CSAGPESGFTDTQYF
TGCAGTGCTGGACCTGAGAGCGGCTTCACAGATACGCAGTATTTT
>TRBJ2-6|-|TRBV9|TRBD1
CASSPGDRGVPGANVLTF
TGTGCCAGCAGCCCAGGGGACAGGGGAGTGCCCGGGGCCAACGTCCTGACTTTC
>TRBJ2-5|few|TRBV6-5|TRBD1
CASSQPGGPETQYF
TGTGCCAGCAGCCAACCAGGGGGCCCAGAGACCCAGTACTTC
>TRBJ2-5|few|TRBV18|-
CASSPSRGDQETQYF
TGTGCCAGCTCACCCTCGAGGGGGGACCAAGAGACCCAGTACTTC
>TRBJ2-1|few|TRBV18|TRBD1
CAISPRQGVNNEQFF
TGTGCCATCTCACCACGACAGGGGGTAAACAATGAGCAGTTCTTC
>TRBJ2-5|-|TRBV6-2/TRBV6-3|-
CASSRRGQQETQYF
TGTGCCAGCAGTAGGCGGGGGCAACAAGAGACCCAGTACTTC
>TRBJ2-3|few|TRBV29-1|-
CSVEGRTTDTQYF
TGCAGCGTTGAGGGACGGACCACAGATACGCAGTATTTT
>TRBJ1-5|many|TRBV6-6|TRBD1
CASRGTDQPQHF
TGTGCCAGCAGAGGGACAGACCAGCCCCAGCATTTT
>TRBJ1-3|-|TRBV18|-
CASSPSGDSGNTIYF
TGTGCCAGCTCACCATCGGGCGACTCTGGAAACACCATATATTTT
>TRBJ2-1|few|TRBV29-1|TRBD2
CSVHSGLADEQFF
TGCAGCGTTCATTCGGGACTAGCTGATGAGCAGTTCTTC
>TRBJ2-5|few|TRBV15|-
CATSRDRGETQYF
TGTGCCACCAGCAGAGATCGCGGAGAGACCCAGTACTTC
>TRBJ2-5|-|TRBV11-2|-
CASSSGIQETQYF
TGTGCCAGCAGCTCAGGGATTCAAGAGACCCAGTACTTC
>TRBJ2-1|few|TRBV7-2|TRBD2
CASRPTSGNEQFF
TGTGCCAGCAGACCAACTAGCGGCAATGAGCAGTTCTTC
>TRBJ2-1|few|TRBV9|TRBD2
CASSLGLVSYNEQFF
TGTGCCAGCAGCCTGGGACTAGTGTCCTACAATGAGCAGTTCTTC
>TRBJ2-3|many|TRBV9|TRBD2
CASSSASGGADTQYF
TGTGCCAGCAGCTCGGCTAGCGGGGGTGCAGATACGCAGTATTTT